The clone carrying this T cell receptor beta chain was seen repeatedly, ten times or more. Its antigen is not known. The sample comes from a study of metastatic and nonmetastatic thyroid tumors. Turning to the study itself: Both malignant and benign thyroid patients supplied peripheral blood and tumor or nodule tissue samples, across which the repertoires of these patients were then compared.

Germline CDR1 MGHRA, CDR2 YSYEKL. V lost 0 bases to trimming and J lost 4 bases; unmatched junction nucleotides: 7. The CDR3 is made up of 17 amino acids. Regarding the study as a whole: Benign nodules were reported to have significantly lower TCR beta diversity than malignant thyroid tumors, in blood and tumor.

Every patient was untreated before thyroid surgery. TCRdb re-called the PCR reads via MiXCR. The sample lists 20,000 or so clones, 13% to 15% occurring once. The sequencing input was tumor tissue. The chain couples TRBV4-1 to TRBJ2-3; TRBD2 aligns across 10 bases. The receptor comes from a female donor with papillary thyroid cancer or a benign thyroid nodule (not recorded which). Some clones in this sample may be carry-over from other donors' samples. CDR3 in amino acids: CASSQDRSSGGADTQYF. CDR3 coding DNA: TGCGCCAGCAGCCAAGATCGGTCTAGCGGGGGTGCAGATACGCAGTATTTT.